The clone carrying this T cell receptor beta chain was recorded a few times. Each CDR3 protein is one row after TCRdb ran MiXCR on the 5' RACE reads. The sample has approximately 96,000 distinct CDR3 sequences; 8% to 10% are singletons. These data belong to a study of T cells after yellow fever vaccination. CDR3 length: 15 amino acids. V shed 6 bases and J 7 bases; nucleotides not matched to a gene: 12. Germline values: CDR1 SQVTM, CDR2 ANQGSEA. This clonotype was obtained from a man younger than 35 who received the YFV17D yellow fever vaccine. The input for sequencing was CD8+ T cells not binding an NS4B(214-222) dextramer, sorted from PBMCs, taken more than 14 days after the first yellow fever vaccination. The V gene is TRBV29-1, the J gene TRBJ2-4; TRBD1 agrees at 10 bases. Here the CDR3 DNA reads TGCAGCGTGGATGGGACAGGGGCAATGAGGAACATTCAGTACTTC. Protein: CSVDGTGAMRNIQYF.